The next 19 T cell receptor beta chains were all read from a single sample in a study of post-analysis software for immune sequencing data. Findings of the study overall: Four to six TRBV segments were significantly more frequent in patients than in controls. TRBV5-6, TRBV5-1 and TRBV20-1 were among these segments.

These receptors have no known antigen. cDNA libraries for TCR beta contained unique molecular identifiers. MiXCR, applied by TCRdb to the PCR reads, yields one record per CDR3 protein. The sample includes about 770,000 distinct CDR3 sequences, around 45% of them seen just once. The source material was blood. These receptors were obtained from a girl under 18 with multiple sclerosis.

Concerning this clonotype itself: One end of the junction fails to match germline, which may point to a read error. V and J are TRBV10-3 and TRBJ2-7, with TRBD2 identical over 9 bases. CDR1 ENHRY and CDR2 SYGVKD come from the germline V gene. This CDR3 is 15 amino acids long. CDR3 amino acids: CTISEGLAGTYEQYF. The CDR3 bases are TGTACCATCAGTGAGGGTCTAGCGGGGACCTACGAGCAGTACTTC.

This chain links TRBV6-1 with TRBJ2-1; D might be TRBD2 (5 bases). The CDR3 runs to 14 residues. Trimming took off 5 bases at V and 6 bases at J, with 14 bases between the two ends. The germline V gene has CDR1 MNHNS and CDR2 SASEGT. In nucleotides, the CDR3 is TGTGCCAGCAGTCCCCTGGGGAGCGGCAATGAGCAGTTCTTC. Translating gives CASSPLGSGNEQFF.

This clonotype occurred a few times. J is TRBJ2-5 and V is TRBV5-1, with D maybe TRBD1 (5 bases). The CDR3 has 14 residues. Per the germline V gene, CDR1 is SGHRS and CDR2 is YFSETQ. Trimming cost V 3 bases and J 5 bases, with 14 bases left between them. CDR3 protein: CASSYRQFGETQYF. CDR3 DNA sequence: TGCGCCAGCAGCTACCGACAGTTTGGTGAGACCCAGTACTTC.

This chain connects TRBV10-3 to TRBJ2-5; 7 bases match TRBD1. Losses at the gene ends were 3 bases for V and 3 bases for J; bases not matched to a gene: 4. This CDR3 is 14 amino acids long. CDR1 and CDR2 (germline): ENHRY, SYGVKD. CDR3 DNA: TGTGCCATCAGTGACGCGACAGGGAAAGAGACCCAGTACTTC. This sequence encodes CAISDATGKETQYF.

A few counts support this clonotype. The CDR3 spells CASREPGDTQYF. The DNA for the CDR3 is TGCGCCAGCAGAGAGCCCGGAGATACGCAGTATTTT. This sequence joins TRBV5-1 and TRBJ2-3; D call uncertain. The ends were cut back, 5 bases at V and 5 bases at J, with 9 bases in the middle. This CDR3 is 12 amino acids long. CDR1 is SGHRS and CDR2 is YFSETQ in the germline V gene.

The rearrangement uses TRBV6-5 and TRBJ2-5; the D gene is possibly TRBD2 (5 bases). V was shortened by 2 bases and J by 5 bases, with 15 bases between the two germline ends. Germline CDR1 is MNHEY and CDR2 is SVGAGI. The CDR3 sequence is 15 residues long. The CDR3 nucleotides are TGTGCCAGCAGTTACCCGTTCCCGCCGGGGGAGACCCAGTACTTC. Its translation is CASSYPFPPGETQYF.

This clonotype has only a few counts. The chain is built from TRBV20-1 and TRBJ2-1, with unresolved D. V lost 7 bases to trimming and J lost 0 bases, with 19 bases between them. In germline, CDR1 is DFQATT, CDR2 SNEGSKA (reference sequence). The CDR3 is 16 residues long. This CDR3 is CSVLATVRSSYNEQFF. The DNA for the CDR3 is TGCAGTGTCCTCGCAACAGTCAGGAGCTCCTACAATGAGCAGTTCTTC.

In its sample, this clonotype was seen a few times. This chain joins TRBV27 and TRBJ2-1; 10 bases match TRBD2. V dropped 2 bases and J dropped 4; count of bases not matched to a gene: 14. Germline V gives CDR1 MNHEY, CDR2 SMNVEV (reference sequence). The CDR3 covers 19 residues. The CDR3 reads CASSLRNLIGTSEYNEQFF. CDR3 bases: TGTGCCAGCAGTTTAAGGAACTTGATTGGGACTAGCGAGTACAATGAGCAGTTCTTC.

The gene calls are TRBV6-1 and TRBJ2-1, with 16 bases that match TRBD2. CDR1 is MNHNS and CDR2 is SASEGT in the germline V gene. The CDR3 runs to 16 residues. V was clipped by 3 bases and J by 8 bases; unmatched bases: 4. The CDR3 region is CASSDEGLAGGDEQFF. In DNA form, the CDR3 reads TGTGCCAGCAGTGACGAGGGACTAGCGGGAGGGGATGAGCAGTTCTTC.

J is TRBJ2-5 and V is TRBV4-1; TRBD2 matches 8 bases. Per the germline V gene, CDR1 is MGHRA and CDR2 is YSYEKL. CDR3 size: 15 residues. V shed 0 bases and J 6 bases; nucleotides not matched to a gene: 6. The CDR3: CASSQDPGLGKTQYF. CDR3 DNA: TGCGCCAGCAGCCAAGACCCGGGACTAGGAAAGACCCAGTACTTC.

This clonotype was picked up a small number of times. The chain carries TRBV20-1 and TRBJ1-2, with D possibly TRBD1 on 5 matching bases. V lost 5 bases and J lost 8, with 24 bases in between. The germline V gene has CDR1 DFQATT and CDR2 SNEGSKA (reference sequence). The CDR3 loop spans 15 amino acids. The CDR3 coding sequence is TGCAGTGCTCCTACATTAACCGGACAAGTGGGGGGCTACACCTTC. It specifies CSAPTLTGQVGGYTF.

The rearrangement uses TRBV3-1 and TRBJ2-5, with D possibly TRBD1 on 6 matching bases. The germline gives CDR1 LGHDT, CDR2 YNNKEL (reference sequence). V dropped 1 base and J dropped 1 base, with 16 bases sitting between them. This CDR3 has 17 residues. For the CDR3, the DNA is TGTGCCAGCAGCCAAGGGGGGCGTCTAGAGGCCCAAGAGACCCAGTACTTC. Residues: CASSQGGRLEAQETQYF.

The chain joins TRBV10-3 to TRBJ2-7, with 7 bases aligning to TRBD2. The CDR3 is 13 amino acids. Germline assignment: CDR1 ENHRY and CDR2 SYGVKD. V lost 2 bases to trimming and J lost 3 bases; unmatched junction nucleotides: 1. CDR3 loop: CAISEGGGYEQYF. CDR3 nucleotides: TGTGCCATCAGTGAGGGGGGGGGCTACGAGCAGTACTTC.

J is TRBJ2-1 and V is TRBV4-2; no clear D gene. With 0 bases removed from V and 2 bases from J, the gap between germline ends came to 11 bases. The germline CDR1 and CDR2 sequences are LGHNA and YNFKEQ. The CDR3 has 16 amino acids. CDR3 nucleotides: TGTGCCAGCAGCCAAGATCCAACGGTGGCCTACAATGAGCAGTTCTTC. Amino acids: CASSQDPTVAYNEQFF.

V usage is TRBV7-9 and J usage is TRBJ2-3; the D is unclear. Trimming cost V 11 bases and J 4 bases, with 4 bases left between them. The germline V gene encodes CDR1 SEHNR and CDR2 FQNEAQ (reference sequence). The CDR3 length is 9 residues. Here the CDR3 DNA reads TGTGCCGTCTCAGATACGCAGTATTTT. This codes for CAVSDTQYF.

CDR3 protein: CSALQGDGTYEQYF. The CDR3 DNA follows: TGCAGTGCCCTACAGGGTGACGGAACCTACGAGCAGTACTTC. The chain recombines TRBV20-1 with TRBJ2-7, with TRBD1 as a possible D gene (6 bases). Trimming stripped 6 bases from V and 2 bases from J, with 17 bases between. Germline values: CDR1 DFQATT, CDR2 SNEGSKA (reference sequence). The CDR3 is 14 amino acids.

This clonotype was picked up a small number of times. The chain is built from TRBV6-2 or TRBV6-3 and TRBJ2-1; 13 nucleotides agree with TRBD2. The trim removed 5 bases at V and 9 bases at J, leaving 7 bases unmatched. The CDR3 covers 15 residues. The germline V gene has CDR1 MNHEY and CDR2 SVGEGT. DNA for the CDR3: TGTGCCAGCAGTCGGACTAGCGGGAGTTGGGGTGAGCAGTTCTTC. Protein: CASSRTSGSWGEQFF.

The chain couples TRBV9 to TRBJ1-1; 8 bases match TRBD1. CDR1 is SGDLS, CDR2 YYNGEE, per germline. The CDR3 spans 13 residues. The V segment lost 4 bases and the J segment 7 bases; nucleotides outside the gene matches: 6. CDR3 sequence (DNA): TGTGCCAGCAGCCCCAGACAGGGGAATGAAGCTTTCTTT. Translation: CASSPRQGNEAFF. Full variable domain (missing parts from reference TRBV9 and TRBJ1-1): DSGVTQTPKHLITATGQRVTLRCSPRSGDLSVYWYQQSLDQGLQFLIQYYNGEERAKGNILERFSAQQFPDLHSELNLSSLELGDSALYFCASSPRQGNEAFFGQGTRLTVV.

A remark on this clonotype: The final CDR3 position lacks the conserved phenylalanine or tryptophan, pointing to a likely read error. V usage is TRBV27 and J usage is TRBJ2-7; D ambiguous. The germline V and J ends were trimmed by 2 bases and 6 bases, with 14 bases remaining between them. Germline V gives CDR1 MNHEY, CDR2 SMNVEV (reference sequence). The CDR3 loop spans 14 amino acids. The CDR3 DNA is TGTGCCAGCAGTTTAGCCCCCTCCCGGGTCGAGCAGTACTGC. Translation: CASSLAPSRVEQYC.